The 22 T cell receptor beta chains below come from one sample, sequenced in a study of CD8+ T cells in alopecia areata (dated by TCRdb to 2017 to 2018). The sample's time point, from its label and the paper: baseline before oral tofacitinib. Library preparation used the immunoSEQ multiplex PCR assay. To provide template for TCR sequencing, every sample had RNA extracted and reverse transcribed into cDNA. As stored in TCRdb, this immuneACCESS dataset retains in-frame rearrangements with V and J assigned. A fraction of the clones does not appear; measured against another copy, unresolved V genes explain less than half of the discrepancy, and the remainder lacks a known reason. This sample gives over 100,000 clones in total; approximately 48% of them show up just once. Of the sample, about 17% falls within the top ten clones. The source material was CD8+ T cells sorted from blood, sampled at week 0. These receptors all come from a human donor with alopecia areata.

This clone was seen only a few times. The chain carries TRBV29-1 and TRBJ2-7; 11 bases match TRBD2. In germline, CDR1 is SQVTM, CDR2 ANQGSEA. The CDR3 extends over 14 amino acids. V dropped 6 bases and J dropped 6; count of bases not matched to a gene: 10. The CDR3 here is CSVVQASGGSEQYF. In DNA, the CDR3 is TGCAGCGTAGTTCAAGCTAGCGGGGGGAGCGAGCAGTACTTC.

The CDR3 DNA reads TGTGCCAGCAGCTTAAGGGGATTAACGGGCACCGGGGAGCTGTTTTTT. Protein sequence: CASSLRGLTGTGELFF. The chain carries TRBV7-3 and TRBJ2-2; D not resolved. V gave up 1 base and J gave up 4 bases, with 13 bases separating them. The CDR3 extends over 16 amino acids. Germline V gene data show CDR1 as SGHTA and CDR2 as FQGTGA. Together with reference TRBV7-3 and TRBJ2-2, the CDR3 gives the full variable domain: GAGVSQTPSNKVTEKGKYVELRCDPISGHTALYWYRQSLGQGPEFLIYFQGTGAADDSGLPNDRFFAVRPEGSVSTLKIQRTERGDSAVYLCASSLRGLTGTGELFFGEGSRLTVL.

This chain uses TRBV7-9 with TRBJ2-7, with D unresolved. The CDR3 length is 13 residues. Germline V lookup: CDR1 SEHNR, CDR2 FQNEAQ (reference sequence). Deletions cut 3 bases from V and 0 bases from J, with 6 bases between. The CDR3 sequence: CASSFSASYEQYF. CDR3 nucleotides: TGTGCCAGCAGCTTTTCCGCCTCCTACGAGCAGTACTTC.

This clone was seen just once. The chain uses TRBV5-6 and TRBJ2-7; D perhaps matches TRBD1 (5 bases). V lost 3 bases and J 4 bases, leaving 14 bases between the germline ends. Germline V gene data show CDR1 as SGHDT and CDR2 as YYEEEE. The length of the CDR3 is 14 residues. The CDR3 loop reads CASSSAGHQYEQYF. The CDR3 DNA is TGTGCCAGCAGCTCCGCCGGACACCAATACGAGCAGTACTTC.

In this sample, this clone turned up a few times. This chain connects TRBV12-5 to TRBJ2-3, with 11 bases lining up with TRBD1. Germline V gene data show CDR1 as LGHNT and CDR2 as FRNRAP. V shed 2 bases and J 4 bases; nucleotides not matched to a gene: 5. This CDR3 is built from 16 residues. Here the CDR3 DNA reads TGTGCTAGTGGTTTGAGGGGGACAGGGGGGTCAGATACGCAGTATTTT. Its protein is CASGLRGTGGSDTQYF.

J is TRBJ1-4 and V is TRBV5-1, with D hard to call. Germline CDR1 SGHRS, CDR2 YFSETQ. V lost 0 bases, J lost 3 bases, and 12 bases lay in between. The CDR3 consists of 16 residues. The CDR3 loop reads CASSLVRRESNEKLFF. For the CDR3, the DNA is TGCGCCAGCAGCTTGGTACGGCGGGAGTCTAATGAAAAACTGTTTTTT.

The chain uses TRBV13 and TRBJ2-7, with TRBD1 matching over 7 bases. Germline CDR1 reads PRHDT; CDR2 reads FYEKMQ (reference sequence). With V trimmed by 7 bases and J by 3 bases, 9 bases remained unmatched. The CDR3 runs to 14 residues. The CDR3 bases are TGTGCCAGCACCGAGGGGGCGGCCGTCTACGAGCAGTACTTC. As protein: CASTEGAAVYEQYF.

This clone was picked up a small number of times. The CDR3 nucleotides read TGTGCCAGCAGCTTACGGGCAGGGGAGAGGACCGGGGAGCTGTTTTTT. This codes for CASSLRAGERTGELFF. This rearrangement joins TRBV7-9 to TRBJ2-2; D perhaps matches TRBD1 (6 bases). Trimming pared 2 bases from V and 5 bases from J, leaving 15 bases between. The CDR3 consists of 16 residues. Germline-derived CDR1 and CDR2 are SEHNR and FQNEAQ (reference sequence).

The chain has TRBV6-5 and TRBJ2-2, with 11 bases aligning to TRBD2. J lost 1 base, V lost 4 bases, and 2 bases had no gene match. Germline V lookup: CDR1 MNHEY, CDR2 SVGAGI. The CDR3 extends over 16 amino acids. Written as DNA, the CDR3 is TGTGCCAGCAGTTTAGCGGGGGGGCAGAACACCGGGGAGCTGTTTTTT. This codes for CASSLAGGQNTGELFF.

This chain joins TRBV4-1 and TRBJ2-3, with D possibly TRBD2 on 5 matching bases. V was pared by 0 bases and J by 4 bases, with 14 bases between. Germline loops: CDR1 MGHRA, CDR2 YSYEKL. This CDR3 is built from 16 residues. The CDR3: CASSQDAGSGADTQYF. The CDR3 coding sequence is TGCGCCAGCAGCCAAGATGCGGGTAGTGGTGCAGATACGCAGTATTTT.

The CDR3 here is CASRGFEWAYEQYF. CDR3 DNA sequence: TGTGCCAGCAGGGGCTTTGAGTGGGCCTACGAGCAGTACTTC. This chain uses TRBV2 with TRBJ2-7; D gene uncertain. The germline CDR1 and CDR2 sequences are SNHLY and FYNNEI. V lost 6 bases, J lost 2 bases, and 14 bases lay in between. This CDR3 has 14 amino acids.

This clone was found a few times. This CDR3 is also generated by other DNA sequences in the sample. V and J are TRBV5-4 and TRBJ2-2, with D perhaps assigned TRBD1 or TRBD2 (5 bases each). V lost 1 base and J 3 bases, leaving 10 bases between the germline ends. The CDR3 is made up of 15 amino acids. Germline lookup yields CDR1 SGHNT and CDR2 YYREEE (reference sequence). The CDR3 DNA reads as TGTGCCAGCAGCTTGAAGGGACGCGACACCGGGGAGCTGTTTTTT. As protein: CASSLKGRDTGELFF.

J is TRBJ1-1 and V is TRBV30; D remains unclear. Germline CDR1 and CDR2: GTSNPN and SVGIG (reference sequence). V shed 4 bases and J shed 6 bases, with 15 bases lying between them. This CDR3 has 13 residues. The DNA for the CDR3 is TGTGCCTGGAACCCCGGACTTCTTTCTGAAGCTTTCTTT. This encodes CAWNPGLLSEAFF.

The CDR3 nucleotides read TGTGCCAGCAGTCCATCGGAGGGGGGCTACAGCTATGGCTACACCTTC. Its translation: CASSPSEGGYSYGYTF. V is TRBV27 and J is TRBJ1-2; D may be TRBD1 (6 bases). The V gene's germline CDR1 is MNHEY and CDR2 SMNVEV (reference sequence). The CDR3 sequence is 16 residues long. With 5 bases removed from V and 4 bases from J, the gap between germline ends came to 20 bases.

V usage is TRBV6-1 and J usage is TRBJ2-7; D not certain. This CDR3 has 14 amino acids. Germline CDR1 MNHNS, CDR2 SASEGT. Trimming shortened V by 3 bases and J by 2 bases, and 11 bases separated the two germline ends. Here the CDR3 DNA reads TGTGCCAGCAGTGATGGGCATCCGACCTACGAGCAGTACTTC. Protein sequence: CASSDGHPTYEQYF.

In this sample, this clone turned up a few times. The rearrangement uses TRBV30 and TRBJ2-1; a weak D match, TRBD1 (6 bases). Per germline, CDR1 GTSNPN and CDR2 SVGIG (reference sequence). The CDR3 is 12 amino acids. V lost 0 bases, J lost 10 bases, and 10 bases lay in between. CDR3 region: CAWSVQGSEQFF. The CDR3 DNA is TGTGCCTGGAGTGTACAGGGATCCGAGCAGTTCTTC.

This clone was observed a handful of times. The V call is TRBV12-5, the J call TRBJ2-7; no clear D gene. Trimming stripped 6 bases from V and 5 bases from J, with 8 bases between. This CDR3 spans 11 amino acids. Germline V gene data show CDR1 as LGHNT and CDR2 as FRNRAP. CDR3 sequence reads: CASGPFNEQYF. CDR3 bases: TGTGCTAGTGGCCCCTTTAACGAGCAGTACTTC.

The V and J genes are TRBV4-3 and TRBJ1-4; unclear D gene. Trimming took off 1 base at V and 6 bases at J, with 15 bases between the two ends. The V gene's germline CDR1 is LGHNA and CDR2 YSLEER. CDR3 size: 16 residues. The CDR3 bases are TGCGCCAGCAGCCAAGCGGACCTGGATCCCTATGAAAAACTGTTTTTT. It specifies CASSQADLDPYEKLFF.

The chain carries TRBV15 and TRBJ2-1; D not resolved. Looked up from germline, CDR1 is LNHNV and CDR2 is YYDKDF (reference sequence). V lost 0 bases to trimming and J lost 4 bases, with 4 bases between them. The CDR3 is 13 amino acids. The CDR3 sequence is CATSRDPYNEQFF. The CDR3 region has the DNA TGTGCCACCAGCAGAGACCCTTACAATGAGCAGTTCTTC.

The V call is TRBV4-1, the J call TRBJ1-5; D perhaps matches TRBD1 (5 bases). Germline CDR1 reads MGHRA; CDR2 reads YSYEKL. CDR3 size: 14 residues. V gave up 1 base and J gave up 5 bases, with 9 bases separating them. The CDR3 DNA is TGCGCCAGCAGCCAAGGGGCAGGGCATCAGCCCCAGCATTTT. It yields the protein CASSQGAGHQPQHF.

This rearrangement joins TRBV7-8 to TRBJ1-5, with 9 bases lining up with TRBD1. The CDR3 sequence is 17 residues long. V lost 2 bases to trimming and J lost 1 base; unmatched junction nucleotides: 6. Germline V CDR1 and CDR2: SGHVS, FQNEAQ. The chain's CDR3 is CASSLMGTGYSNQPQHF. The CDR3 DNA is TGTGCCAGCAGCTTAATGGGGACAGGGTACAGCAATCAGCCCCAGCATTTT.

CDR3 in amino acids: CASSFGGDQPQHF. The CDR3 bases are TGTGCCAGCAGCTTTGGGGGGGATCAGCCCCAGCATTTT. The V call is TRBV7-9, the J call TRBJ1-5, with D possibly being TRBD1 (5 bases). Trimming removed 3 bases from V and 5 bases from J, with 8 bases in between. There are 13 residues in the CDR3. Germline V gene sequence: CDR1 SEHNR, CDR2 FQNEAQ (reference sequence).